The 16 T cell receptor beta chains listed next were all sequenced from one sample in a study of response to subunit inactivated influenza vaccine. TCRdb re-analysed the RT-PCR reads in MiXCR, keeping a single row per CDR3 protein. This table has 500,000 to 550,000 distinct CDR3 sequences, around 8% appearing once. Sequencing was performed on PBMCs from blood, taken 23 months after vaccination. The source of these receptors is a man aged 50-75 years who received an inactivated influenza vaccine.

In this sample, this clonotype turned up a few times. The V call is TRBV10-3, the J call TRBJ1-5; possible D gene TRBD1, 5 bases. The V end lost 4 bases, the J end lost 1 base, and 8 bases lay between the germline ends. Germline CDR1 ENHRY, CDR2 SYGVKD. CDR3 size: 14 residues. The CDR3 is CAISVGASNQPQHF. CDR3 coding DNA: TGTGCCATCAGTGTCGGGGCAAGCAATCAGCCCCAGCATTTT.

The chain combines TRBV19 with TRBJ1-4; weak D call: TRBD1 (6 bases). V lost 10 bases to trimming and J lost 3 bases, with 15 bases between them. This CDR3 region has 14 residues. Germline-derived CDR1 and CDR2 are LNHDA and SQIVND (reference sequence). CDR3 sequence: CATRQTGPNEKLFF. As DNA, the CDR3 is TGTGCCACCCGGCAGACAGGCCCTAATGAAAAACTGTTTTTT. Full variable domain (outside the CDR3, taken from reference TRBV19 and TRBJ1-4): DGGITQSPKYLFRKEGQNVTLSCEQNLNHDAMYWYRQDPGQGLRLIYYSQIVNDFQKGDIAEGYSVSREKKESFPLTVTSAQKNPTAFYLCATRQTGPNEKLFFGSGTQLSVL.

Ten or more counts support this clonotype. CDR3 bases: TGTGCCAGCGAGACGAATAACGAAGAGACCCAGTACTTC. It yields the protein CASETNNEETQYF. This sequence joins TRBV5-6 and TRBJ2-5; D is unresolved. The germline V and J ends were trimmed by 7 bases and 3 bases, with 13 bases remaining between them. CDR3 length equals 13 residues. The germline V gene encodes CDR1 SGHDT and CDR2 YYEEEE.

This clonotype was observed at least ten times. V usage is TRBV5-1 and J usage is TRBJ2-7; perhaps TRBD1 as D (6 bases). The CDR3 runs 16 residues. V gave up 1 base and J gave up 2 bases, with 16 bases separating them. Germline V gene lookup returns CDR1 SGHRS and CDR2 YFSETQ. The CDR3 sequence is CASSLTQGMIAYEQYF. The CDR3 DNA reads as TGCGCCAGCAGCTTGACACAGGGAATGATAGCCTACGAGCAGTACTTC.

This clonotype was found many times. The gene calls are TRBV12-3 or TRBV12-4 and TRBJ2-7; the D gene is possibly TRBD2 (5 bases). The CDR3 sequence is 14 residues long. V was trimmed by 6 bases and J by 2 bases, leaving 14 bases between them. The CDR3 coding sequence is TGTGCCAGCAGGCGGGTCGGGCAGGCCTACGAGCAGTACTTC. This gives the protein CASRRVGQAYEQYF.

This clonotype was observed a few times. The rearrangement joins TRBV7-9 to TRBJ2-7; possible D gene TRBD2, 5 bases. V dropped 0 bases and J dropped 6 bases, with 9 bases sitting between them. CDR1 and CDR2 from the germline V gene are SEHNR and FQNEAQ (reference sequence). The CDR3 runs to 13 residues. CDR3 nucleotides: TGTGCCAGCAGCTTAGCGGGAGTCCGCGAGCAGTACTTC. Translating it yields CASSLAGVREQYF.

This rearrangement joins TRBV29-1 to TRBJ2-3; no definite D call. CDR3 length: 13 residues. V was clipped by 5 bases and J by 4 bases, with 13 bases between them. Per the germline V gene, CDR1 is SQVTM and CDR2 is ANQGSEA. CDR3 nucleotide sequence: TGCAGCGTTAGGGCGCCAGGTTCAGATACGCAGTATTTT. Translating gives CSVRAPGSDTQYF.

This clonotype came up a few times. The rearrangement uses TRBV4-2 and TRBJ1-1; D not certain. CDR1 and CDR2 from the germline V gene are LGHNA and YNFKEQ. The V gene lost 4 bases and the J gene lost 3 bases, with 9 bases spanning the gap. The CDR3 is made up of 13 amino acids. CDR3 in DNA: TGTGCCAGCAGCCCTGTCGTTGACACTGAAGCTTTCTTT. Translating gives CASSPVVDTEAFF.

This clonotype has a count of ten or more. The rearrangement uses TRBV20-1 and TRBJ2-2; 11 nucleotides align to TRBD2. V lost 2 bases, J lost 5 bases, and 1 base stayed unmatched. Per germline, CDR1 DFQATT and CDR2 SNEGSKA (reference sequence). This CDR3 contains 14 residues. The CDR3 bases are TGCAGTGCTAGAACTAGCGGGAGAACCGGGGAGCTGTTTTTT. Translated: CSARTSGRTGELFF.

The chain recombines TRBV24-1 with TRBJ1-5; the D is unclear. CDR3 size: 13 residues. V dropped 3 bases and J dropped 7 bases, with 9 bases sitting between them. CDR1 and CDR2 (germline): KGHDR, SFDVKD. CDR3 loop: CATSDGDGQPQHF. The CDR3 nucleotides are TGTGCCACCAGTGATGGAGATGGACAGCCCCAGCATTTT.

The V gene is TRBV4-3, the J gene TRBJ2-5, with a weak D call TRBD1 (6 bases). This CDR3 is built from 12 residues. Germline V gene data show CDR1 as LGHNA and CDR2 as YSLEER. Deletions cut 0 bases from V and 9 bases from J, with 8 bases between. The CDR3 bases are TGCGCCAGCAGCCAAGATAGGGGGTCCCAGTACTTC. Translated, it gives CASSQDRGSQYF.

In this sample, this clonotype turned up a few times. The CDR3 coding sequence is TGCAGTGCTAGGATGGACAGAGATCAGCCCCAGCATTTT. Amino acid sequence: CSARMDRDQPQHF. The gene calls are TRBV20-1 and TRBJ1-5, with D possibly matching TRBD1 (6 bases). Trimming shortened V by 3 bases and J by 5 bases, and 11 bases separated the two germline ends. The CDR3 contains 13 residues. Germline V lookup: CDR1 DFQATT, CDR2 SNEGSKA (reference sequence).

A few counts support this clonotype. The rearrangement uses TRBV12-3 or TRBV12-4 and TRBJ2-5; TRBD2 aligns across 10 bases. J lost 2 bases, V lost 6 bases, and 12 bases had no gene match. The CDR3 is 17 amino acids. The CDR3 sequence: CASSLGALAGEQETQYF. For the CDR3, the DNA is TGTGCCAGCAGCCTCGGCGCCCTAGCGGGGGAGCAAGAGACCCAGTACTTC.

In its sample, this clonotype was seen many times. DNA for the CDR3: TGTGCCAGCACTCTAGCGGGAGGGTACAATGAGCAGTTCTTC. Translation: CASTLAGGYNEQFF. This chain uses TRBV28 with TRBJ2-1; 12 nucleotides agree with TRBD2. The CDR3 is 14 residues long. Germline V lookup: CDR1 MDHEN, CDR2 SYDVKM. J gave up 4 bases and V 7 bases, and 2 bases lay outside the gene matches.

This clonotype was seen a handful of times. The chain has TRBV12-3 or TRBV12-4 and TRBJ2-7; D perhaps matches TRBD1 (5 bases). V was shortened by 4 bases and J by 3 bases, with 10 bases between the two germline ends. CDR3 length equals 13 residues. CDR3 coding DNA: TGTGCCAGCAGTTCGTCGACAGACTACGAGCAGTACTTC. This encodes CASSSSTDYEQYF.

This clonotype was picked up a small number of times. This sequence joins TRBV7-9 and TRBJ2-3; D unresolved. The CDR3 extends over 14 amino acids. Trimming removed 0 bases at V and 2 bases at J, with 6 bases between. Germline V gene lookup returns CDR1 SEHNR and CDR2 FQNEAQ (reference sequence). The CDR3 region is CASSLAKLTDTQYF. The DNA of the CDR3 is TGTGCCAGCAGCTTAGCAAAGCTCACAGATACGCAGTATTTT.